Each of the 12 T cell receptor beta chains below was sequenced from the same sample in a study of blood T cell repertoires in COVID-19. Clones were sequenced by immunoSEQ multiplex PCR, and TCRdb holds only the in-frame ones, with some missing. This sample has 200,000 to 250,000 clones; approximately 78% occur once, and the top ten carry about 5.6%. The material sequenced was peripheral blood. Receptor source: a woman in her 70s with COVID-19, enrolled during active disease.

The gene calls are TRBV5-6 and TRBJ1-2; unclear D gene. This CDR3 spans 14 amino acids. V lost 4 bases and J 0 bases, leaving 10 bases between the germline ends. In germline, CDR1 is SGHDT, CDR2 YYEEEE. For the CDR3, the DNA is TGTGCCAGCAGCCCGGCGGGAGCTAACTATGGCTACACCTTC. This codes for CASSPAGANYGYTF. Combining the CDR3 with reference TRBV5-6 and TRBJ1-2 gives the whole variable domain DAGVTQSPTHLIKTRGQQVTLRCSPKSGHDTVSWYQQALGQGPQFIFQYYEEEERQRGNFPDRFSGHQFPNYSSELNVNALLLGDSALYLCASSPAGANYGYTFGSGTRLTVV.

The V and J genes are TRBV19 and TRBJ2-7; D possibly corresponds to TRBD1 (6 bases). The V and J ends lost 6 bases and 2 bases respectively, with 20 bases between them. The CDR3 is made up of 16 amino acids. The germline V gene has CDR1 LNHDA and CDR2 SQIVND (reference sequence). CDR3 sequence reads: CASSTGSGQGTYEQYF. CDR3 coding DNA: TGTGCCAGTAGCACGGGATCCGGCCAGGGGACCTACGAGCAGTACTTC.

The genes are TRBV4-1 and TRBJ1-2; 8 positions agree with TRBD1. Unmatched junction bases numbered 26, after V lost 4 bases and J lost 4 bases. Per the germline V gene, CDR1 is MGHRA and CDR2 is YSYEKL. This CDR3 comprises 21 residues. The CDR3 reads CASSPPAAGGLTFGSSYGYTF. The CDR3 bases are TGCGCCAGCAGCCCCCCGGCGGCAGGGGGCTTGACTTTTGGGTCTTCCTATGGCTACACCTTC.

CDR3 sequence reads: CSVEIGTGGDQPQHF. The DNA for the CDR3 is TGCAGCGTTGAAATCGGGACAGGAGGCGATCAGCCCCAGCATTTT. The genes are TRBV29-1 and TRBJ1-5; 8 bases agree with TRBD1. V gave up 2 bases and J gave up 5 bases; unmatched junction bases: 8. The CDR3 is made up of 15 amino acids. Germline V gives CDR1 SQVTM, CDR2 ANQGSEA.

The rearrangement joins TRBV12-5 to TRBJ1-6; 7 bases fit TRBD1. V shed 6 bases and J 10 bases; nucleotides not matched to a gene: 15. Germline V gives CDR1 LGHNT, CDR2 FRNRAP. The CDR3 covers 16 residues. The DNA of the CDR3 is TGTGCTAGTGGGATGAAAGGGGGACAGAGGGAATCACCCCTCCACTTT. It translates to CASGMKGGQRESPLHF. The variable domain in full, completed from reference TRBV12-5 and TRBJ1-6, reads DARVTQTPRHKVTEMGQEVTMRCQPILGHNTVFWYRQTMMQGLELLAYFRNRAPLDDSGMPKDRFSAEMPDATLATLKIQPSEPRDSAVYFCASGMKGGQRESPLHFGNGTRLTVT.

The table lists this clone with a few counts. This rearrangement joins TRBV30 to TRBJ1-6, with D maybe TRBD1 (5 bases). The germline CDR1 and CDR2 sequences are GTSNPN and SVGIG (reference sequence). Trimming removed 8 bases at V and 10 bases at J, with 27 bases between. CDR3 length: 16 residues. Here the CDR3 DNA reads TGTGCCGGAACTTCCGGCCTTGGACCGGGGGGGTCACCCCTCCACTTT. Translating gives CAGTSGLGPGGSPLHF.

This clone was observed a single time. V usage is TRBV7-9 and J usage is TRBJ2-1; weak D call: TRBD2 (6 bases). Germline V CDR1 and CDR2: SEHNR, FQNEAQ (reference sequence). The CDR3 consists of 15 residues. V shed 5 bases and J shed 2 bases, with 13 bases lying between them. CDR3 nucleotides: TGTGCCAGCAGCGCCCCGGGACTTACCTACAATGAGCAGTTCTTC. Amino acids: CASSAPGLTYNEQFF.

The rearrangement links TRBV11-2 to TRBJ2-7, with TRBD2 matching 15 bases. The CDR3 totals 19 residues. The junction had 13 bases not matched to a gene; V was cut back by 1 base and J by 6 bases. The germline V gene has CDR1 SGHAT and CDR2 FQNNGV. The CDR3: CASSLATSSGLAGGGEQYF. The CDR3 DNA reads TGTGCCAGCAGCTTAGCCACTAGCTCGGGACTAGCGGGAGGAGGCGAGCAGTACTTC.

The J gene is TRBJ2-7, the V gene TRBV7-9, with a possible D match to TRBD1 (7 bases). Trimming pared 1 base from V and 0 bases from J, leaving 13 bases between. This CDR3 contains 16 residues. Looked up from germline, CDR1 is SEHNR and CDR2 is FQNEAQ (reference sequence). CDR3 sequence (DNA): TGTGCCAGCAGCTTAGGGAGGGACAGTGGCTCCTACGAGCAGTACTTC. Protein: CASSLGRDSGSYEQYF.

The CDR3 nucleotides read TGTGCCAGCAGTTTGATAGAAACCGGGGTGGTGACTAATGAAAAACTGTTTTTT. This encodes CASSLIETGVVTNEKLFF. The chain uses TRBV28 and TRBJ1-4; D is unresolved. The CDR3 consists of 18 residues. Germline values: CDR1 MDHEN, CDR2 SYDVKM. V lost 3 bases to trimming and J lost 2 bases, with 19 bases between them.

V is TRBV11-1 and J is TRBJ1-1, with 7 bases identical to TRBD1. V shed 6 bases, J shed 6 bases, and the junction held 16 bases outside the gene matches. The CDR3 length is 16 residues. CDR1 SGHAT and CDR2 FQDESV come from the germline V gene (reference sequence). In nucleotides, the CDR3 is TGTGCCAGCAGATCGGGGGACAGAAATATTGACGCTGAAGCTTTCTTT. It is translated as CASRSGDRNIDAEAFF.

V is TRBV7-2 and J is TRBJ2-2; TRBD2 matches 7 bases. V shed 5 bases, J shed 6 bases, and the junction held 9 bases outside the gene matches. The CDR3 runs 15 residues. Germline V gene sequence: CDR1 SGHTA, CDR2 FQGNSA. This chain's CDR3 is CASSASGNLAGELFF. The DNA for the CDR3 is TGTGCCAGCAGCGCAAGCGGGAATCTCGCCGGGGAGCTGTTTTTT.